The rows below give T cell receptor beta chains drawn from one sample of a study of cytomegalovirus exposure and HLA in healthy donors. Only in-frame clones appear in the TCRdb table, and some are missing; sequencing was by immunoSEQ multiplex PCR. The sample records around 190,000 clones, approximately 86% being singletons. Source material: PBMCs. All receptors come from a man in his thirties or forties in good health and CMV-seropositive. Each CDR3 is given with its conserved first and last residue. Each record gives: V gene, clone size, CDR3 protein. A row's size may be missing; if present it is once, few, many or a size class.

v_gene: TRBV29-1; abundance: NA; CDR3aa: CSGSDSTTDTQYF
v_gene: TRBV21-1; abundance: NA; CDR3aa: CASRARRGPSAPPDTQYF
v_gene: TRBV11-3; abundance: NA; CDR3aa: CASSGSPAGEQYF
v_gene: TRBV7-3; abundance: NA; CDR3aa: CASSSLGSGANVLTF
v_gene: TRBV9; abundance: NA; CDR3aa: CASSVDGSVSYEQYF
v_gene: TRBV27; abundance: NA; CDR3aa: CASSPWASEIYEQYF
v_gene: TRBV5-1; abundance: NA; CDR3aa: CASSQTGGTEAFF
v_gene: TRBV7-8; abundance: few; CDR3aa: CASSPRVGGRDSYEQYF
v_gene: TRBV9; abundance: NA; CDR3aa: CASTPSTGTHAGELFF
v_gene: TRBV27; abundance: few; CDR3aa: CASNKQGLRGGYTF
v_gene: TRBV2; abundance: NA; CDR3aa: CASSEMGGARETQYF
v_gene: TRBV6-5; abundance: NA; CDR3aa: CASSSPRPSGRAFF
v_gene: TRBV9; abundance: NA; CDR3aa: CASSPRTVNNEQFF
v_gene: TRBV7-2; abundance: NA; CDR3aa: CASSLVRTGLGETQYF
v_gene: TRBV29-1; abundance: once; CDR3aa: CSVDAARPNSYNEQFF
v_gene: TRBV4-3; abundance: NA; CDR3aa: CASSQGDRGRWGGYTF
v_gene: TRBV28; abundance: few; CDR3aa: CASSNTLAGGPDEQYF
v_gene: TRBV27; abundance: NA; CDR3aa: CASSPRPGNYEQYF
v_gene: TRBV28; abundance: NA; CDR3aa: CASSLDLGTNQPQHF
v_gene: TRBV13; abundance: NA; CDR3aa: CASSSREHLPPLHF
v_gene: TRBV9; abundance: NA; CDR3aa: CASSPLECEQYF
v_gene: TRBV4-3; abundance: NA; CDR3aa: CASSQDGGAFSPLHF
v_gene: TRBV7-3; abundance: NA; CDR3aa: CASSYDGFREDTQYF
v_gene: TRBV14; abundance: NA; CDR3aa: CASSQDFYNRGIGTDTQYF
v_gene: TRBV27; abundance: NA; CDR3aa: CASSKQGAPPGYTF
v_gene: TRBV6-6; abundance: NA; CDR3aa: CASNTLNNEQFF
v_gene: TRBV9; abundance: NA; CDR3aa: CASRRSGAGGDGYTF
v_gene: TRBV6-5; abundance: NA; CDR3aa: CASSSEPGQGANTIYF
v_gene: TRBV7-2; abundance: NA; CDR3aa: CASSLSKSYEQYF
v_gene: TRBV7-6; abundance: NA; CDR3aa: CASSSPPGQNYEQYF
v_gene: TRBV29-1; abundance: NA; CDR3aa: CSAIQGAGNTIYF
v_gene: TRBV2; abundance: NA; CDR3aa: CASRDRDWKVQYF
v_gene: TRBV6-6; abundance: NA; CDR3aa: CASELTGYSYEQYF
v_gene: TRBV11-2; abundance: NA; CDR3aa: CASSQTGGWEETQYF
v_gene: TRBV5-1; abundance: NA; CDR3aa: CASSSGQPGETDTQYF
v_gene: TRBV9; abundance: NA; CDR3aa: CASSPLGWETQYF
v_gene: TRBV11-3; abundance: NA; CDR3aa: CASSNTDTQYF
v_gene: TRBV30; abundance: NA; CDR3aa: CAFTAGQGGFEAFF